The rows below give T cell receptor beta chains drawn from one sample of a study of T-cell reconstitution after alpha-beta-depleted transplantation in children. One entry per CDR3 protein results from TCRdb running MiXCR on the PCR reads. The repertoire includes about 350,000 distinct CDR3 sequences, approximately 12% of them detected once, and around 4.5% sits in the top ten. The material sequenced was PBMCs, taken from the stem cell graft. Source of these receptors: a human donor who donated a stem cell graft to a child with Fanconi anemia. CDR3s include the opening cysteine and the closing phenylalanine or tryptophan. Fields, in order: J gene, D gene, clone size, V gene, CDR3 DNA, CDR3 protein. D genes are given only for firm matches. Clone size appears in some rows only: once, few, many, or a class for an expanded clone.

>TRBJ1-5|.|few|TRBV6-2/TRBV6-3
TGTGCCAGCAGTCGGACGGCCGGGCATCAGCCCCAGCATTTT
CASSRTAGHQPQHF
>TRBJ1-1|.|.|TRBV7-9
TGTGCCAGCAGCTTTTCATCCCTCCCTGGGACTGAAGCTTTCTTT
CASSFSSLPGTEAFF
>TRBJ1-1|TRBD1|many|TRBV15
TGTGCCACCAGCAGAGAGCCGGGACAGGATCCGGGCGGTCGAGCTTTCTTT
CATSREPGQDPGGRAFF
>TRBJ2-2|.|.|TRBV5-1
TGCGCCAGCAGTGAACAGGTAGACACCGGGGAGCTGTTTTTT
CASSEQVDTGELFF
>TRBJ2-1|TRBD1|few|TRBV5-6
TGTGCCAGCACCGGATTTGAAAGGACAGGGGCTATTCAGTTCTTC
CASTGFERTGAIQFF
>TRBJ2-4|.|.|TRBV28
TGTGCCAGCAGTTTCCGGGGCGGTGACATCTGGATAATAGCCAAAAACATTCAGTACTTC
CASSFRGGDIWIIAKNIQYF
>TRBJ2-1|.|few|TRBV7-8
TGTGCCAGCAGCTCCCGGGACACGGGGTGGGGAGAGCAGTTCTTC
CASSSRDTGWGEQFF
>TRBJ1-4|.|few|TRBV20-1
TGCAGTGCTACCGTCTTGGCTCCCGATGAAAAACTGTTTTTT
CSATVLAPDEKLFF
>TRBJ2-2|.|few|TRBV5-1
TGCGCCAGCAGACCCACCGGGACAAGGCCCCCTGAGGACACCGGGGAGCTGTTTTTT
CASRPTGTRPPEDTGELFF
>TRBJ2-6|.|once|TRBV12-3/TRBV12-4
TGTGCCAGCAGTTTAAGGGCGGGCGGGGCCAACGTCCTGACTTTC
CASSLRAGGANVLTF
>TRBJ2-1|TRBD2|many|TRBV12-3/TRBV12-4
TGTGCCAGCAGCCAGCAGGGACTAGCGGGGGGCAATGAGCAGTTCTTC
CASSQQGLAGGNEQFF
>TRBJ2-3|.|few|TRBV7-2
TGTGCCAGCAGCTTATTGCGAGCGAGCACAGATACGCAGTATTTT
CASSLLRASTDTQYF
>TRBJ2-1|.|many|TRBV29-1
TGCAGCGTTGAAGACGGGTCGAGCCCTGAGCAGTTCTTC
CSVEDGSSPEQFF
>TRBJ1-2|.|few|TRBV6-2/TRBV6-3
TGTGCCAGCAGTGGAACAGGGATTTGGAATGGCTACACCTTC
CASSGTGIWNGYTF